This T cell receptor beta chain was captured in a study of regulatory T cells in long-lasting Graves disease. Remarks on this clonotype: What it recognizes is unknown.

CDR3 regions were amplified by Arm-PCR using iRepertoire HTBI primers to build TCR beta libraries. From the multiplex PCR reads, TCRdb called clonotypes with MiXCR, one entry per CDR3 protein. Altogether under 450,000 distinct CDR3 sequences are present, about a quarter being singletons, with the ten largest covering about a quarter. Sample time point: persistent/refractory GD, antithyroid drugs over 5 years with positive TRAb. PBMC-extracted RNA yielded the TCR library. The diagnosis of Graves' disease used American Thyroid Association guidelines. General study results and limits: Graves' patients with persistent disease showed TCR diversity lower than patients newly diagnosed. Among persistent patients, a larger number of public clonotypes were shared (about 3,000) than among newly diagnosed patients (about 950).

The sequencing used peripheral blood mononuclear cells (PBMCs), collected when the disease was refractory, from a patient treated with antithyroid drugs. The sequence derives from a female donor with Graves disease.

The CDR3 spells CASSPRPRRRLAGGQGSGELFF. The DNA for the CDR3 is TGTGCCAGCAGCCCCAGGCCGAGGAGGAGACTAGCGGGAGGGCAGGGGTCCGGGGAGCTGTTTTTT. This chain links TRBV7-8 with TRBJ2-2; TRBD2 matches at 14 bases. The CDR3 consists of 22 residues. CDR1 and CDR2 (germline): SGHVS, FQNEAQ. Trimming cost V 5 bases and J 6 bases; bases outside gene matches: 23.